This T cell receptor (beta chain) was recorded in a study of PD-1 blockade in classical Hodgkin lymphoma. Study summary: Nivolumab dosed at 3 mg/kg went to patients intravenously every 2 weeks.

TCRdb's copy holds only in-frame clones and misses some; the assay was immunoSEQ multiplex PCR. The table shows over 9,500 clones, with about 82% occurring only once. Noted time point: cycle 4 day 1 (C4D1), after 5 to 7 weeks of nivolumab. Brentuximab vedotin exposure varied among the patients, all of whom had relapsed after autologous stem cell transplantation. As concerns this clone: Antigen unknown.

General study results and limits: Newly diagnosed patients had diversity similar to the baseline diversity of complete responders. Only CD4+ TCR diversity, not CD8+, had risen significantly by C4D1.

V lost 2 bases, J lost 2 bases, and 12 bases lay in between. The CDR3 runs to 16 residues. The germline V gene has CDR1 SGHNT and CDR2 YENEEA. J is TRBJ2-2 and V is TRBV11-3; D might be TRBD2 (5 bases). Here the sequenced sample was peripheral blood mononuclear cells (PBMCs), taken before the fourth cycle of nivolumab. This TCR came from a human donor with classical Hodgkin lymphoma. CDR3 sequence reads: CASSLTVGVNTGELFF. The CDR3 DNA follows: TGTGCCAGCAGCTTAACGGTGGGAGTCAACACCGGGGAGCTGTTTTTT.